Listed below are T cell receptor beta chains from one sample, sequenced in a study of blood T cell repertoires in COVID-19. Only in-frame clones appear in the TCRdb table, and some are missing; sequencing was by immunoSEQ multiplex PCR. This sample carries almost 70,000 clones, nearly 80% of them seen once, and the ten largest clones take approximately 50%. The sample comprised peripheral blood. The receptor source for this set is a human donor in a cohort sampled during active COVID-19. Both conserved end residues are part of each CDR3. Fields, in order: V gene, D gene, J gene, clone size, CDR3 DNA, CDR3 protein. A D gene is named only where the DNA matches it firmly. Size is stated for part of the rows, as once, few or many counts, or as a class when the clone is expanded.

v_gene: TRBV7-9; d_gene: TRBD2; j_gene: TRBJ2-7; abundance: .; CDR3nt: TGTGCCAGCAGCTCCCCAGCTAGCGGGAGGCCCGAGCAGTACTTC; CDR3aa: CASSSPASGRPEQYF
v_gene: TRBV7-8; d_gene: .; j_gene: TRBJ2-5; abundance: few; CDR3nt: TGTGCCAGCAGCCTCAGGGCCAGATCCTCGTACCAAGAGACCCAGTACTTC; CDR3aa: CASSLRARSSYQETQYF
v_gene: TRBV4-2; d_gene: TRBD1; j_gene: TRBJ1-5; abundance: .; CDR3nt: TGTGCCAGCAGCCAAGACAGGGACAGTCCCTACGGTCAGCCCCAGCATTTT; CDR3aa: CASSQDRDSPYGQPQHF
v_gene: TRBV5-4; d_gene: .; j_gene: TRBJ2-5; abundance: .; CDR3nt: TGTGCCAGCAGCAAACAGGTAGAAGAGACCCAGTACTTC; CDR3aa: CASSKQVEETQYF
v_gene: TRBV7-2; d_gene: TRBD1; j_gene: TRBJ2-7; abundance: .; CDR3nt: TGTGCCAGCAGCCTCGGACAGGGGGCCTACGAGCAGTACTTC; CDR3aa: CASSLGQGAYEQYF
v_gene: TRBV25-1; d_gene: TRBD1; j_gene: TRBJ1-5; abundance: .; CDR3nt: TGTGCCAGCCAGGGACAGGGGAGCAATCAGCCCCAGCATTTT; CDR3aa: CASQGQGSNQPQHF
v_gene: TRBV4-2; d_gene: TRBD1; j_gene: TRBJ1-5; abundance: few; CDR3nt: TGTGCCAGCAGCCCGGACAGGGATCAGCCCCAGCATTTT; CDR3aa: CASSPDRDQPQHF
v_gene: TRBV19; d_gene: TRBD2; j_gene: TRBJ2-1; abundance: once; CDR3nt: TGTGCCAGTAGTATTGGGACTAGCTACACCTTCCGGCAAGAAGATGAGCAGTTCTTC; CDR3aa: CASSIGTSYTFRQEDEQFF
v_gene: TRBV27; d_gene: .; j_gene: TRBJ1-5; abundance: .; CDR3nt: TGTGCCAGCAGTTTAGTGCAGGATAGCAATCAGCCCCAGCATTTT; CDR3aa: CASSLVQDSNQPQHF
v_gene: TRBV24-1; d_gene: .; j_gene: TRBJ1-1; abundance: .; CDR3nt: TGTGCCACCAGTGATTTCTTGGGGGGAAGTAATGCTGAAGCTTTCTTT; CDR3aa: CATSDFLGGSNAEAFF
v_gene: TRBV7-2; d_gene: .; j_gene: TRBJ2-1; abundance: .; CDR3nt: TGTGCCAGCAGCCTAAGAGACGGGAAAAGCTCCTACAATGAGCAGTTCTTC; CDR3aa: CASSLRDGKSSYNEQFF
v_gene: TRBV7-9; d_gene: .; j_gene: TRBJ2-2; abundance: .; CDR3nt: TGTGCCAGCAGCATACGGACACCATACACCGGGGAGCTGTTTTTT; CDR3aa: CASSIRTPYTGELFF
v_gene: TRBV10-3; d_gene: .; j_gene: TRBJ1-3; abundance: .; CDR3nt: TGTGCCATCAGAGGGAGCGACTCTGGAAACACCATATATTTT; CDR3aa: CAIRGSDSGNTIYF
v_gene: TRBV19; d_gene: .; j_gene: TRBJ1-6; abundance: .; CDR3nt: TGTGCCAGTAGAAACCCGGGTCAGGGTTCACCCCTCCACTTT; CDR3aa: CASRNPGQGSPLHF
v_gene: TRBV6-1; d_gene: TRBD2; j_gene: TRBJ2-1; abundance: few; CDR3nt: TGTGCCAGCAGTGAACCAGCGGGAGCCTACAATGAGCAGTTCTTC; CDR3aa: CASSEPAGAYNEQFF
v_gene: TRBV3-1/TRBV3-2; d_gene: TRBD1; j_gene: TRBJ2-2; abundance: .; CDR3nt: TGTGCCAGCAGCAAGAGAGACAGGGCCGGCGCCGGGGAGCTGTTTTTT; CDR3aa: CASSKRDRAGAGELFF
v_gene: TRBV18; d_gene: TRBD1; j_gene: TRBJ1-2; abundance: .; CDR3nt: TGTGCCAGCTCACCCCCTAATGGACAGGGCGTCCATGGCTACACCTTC; CDR3aa: CASSPPNGQGVHGYTF
v_gene: TRBV9; d_gene: TRBD1; j_gene: TRBJ2-2; abundance: .; CDR3nt: TGTGCCAGCAGCGTAGATAGGACAGGGCCCTCCGGGGAGCTGTTTTTT; CDR3aa: CASSVDRTGPSGELFF
v_gene: TRBV11-2; d_gene: TRBD1; j_gene: TRBJ2-1; abundance: .; CDR3nt: TGTGCCAGCAGCCCACTCGGGGGACAGGGCTACAATGAGCAGTTCTTC; CDR3aa: CASSPLGGQGYNEQFF
v_gene: TRBV18; d_gene: .; j_gene: TRBJ1-2; abundance: .; CDR3nt: TGTGCCAGCTCGTCAGGATCGGCGAGCTACACCTTC; CDR3aa: CASSSGSASYTF
v_gene: TRBV3-1/TRBV3-2; d_gene: .; j_gene: TRBJ2-5; abundance: .; CDR3nt: TGTGCCAGCAGCCAAGATCAGGGGTCATGGGAGACCCAGTACTTC; CDR3aa: CASSQDQGSWETQYF
v_gene: TRBV11-1; d_gene: .; j_gene: TRBJ1-2; abundance: .; CDR3nt: TGTGCCAGCAGCCCTTGGGAGGGCTATGGCTACACCTTC; CDR3aa: CASSPWEGYGYTF
v_gene: TRBV2; d_gene: TRBD2; j_gene: TRBJ2-7; abundance: .; CDR3nt: TGTGCCAGCAAACTAGCGGGCTTCACCTACGAGCAGTACTTC; CDR3aa: CASKLAGFTYEQYF
v_gene: TRBV6-5; d_gene: .; j_gene: TRBJ1-5; abundance: once; CDR3nt: TGTGCCAGCAGCGGCGGGGGGGCCAATCAGCCCCAGCATTTT; CDR3aa: CASSGGGANQPQHF
v_gene: TRBV27; d_gene: TRBD1; j_gene: TRBJ2-7; abundance: .; CDR3nt: TGTGCCAGCAGTCAATTTCTCCCCCGGACAGGGTCATCCTACGAGCAGTACTTC; CDR3aa: CASSQFLPRTGSSYEQYF
v_gene: TRBV5-4; d_gene: TRBD2; j_gene: TRBJ2-2; abundance: .; CDR3nt: TGTGCCAGCAGCTTAAACGAGGAGGAGGGAGGGGCCGGGGAGCTGTTTTTT; CDR3aa: CASSLNEEEGGAGELFF
v_gene: TRBV5-5; d_gene: TRBD1; j_gene: TRBJ2-7; abundance: .; CDR3nt: TGTGCCAGCAGCTCCGGACAGGGAACATACGAGCAGTACTTC; CDR3aa: CASSSGQGTYEQYF
v_gene: TRBV6-5; d_gene: TRBD1; j_gene: TRBJ1-2; abundance: .; CDR3nt: TGTGCCAGCAGTTACGGCCGGGACAGGGATGGCTACACCTTC; CDR3aa: CASSYGRDRDGYTF
v_gene: TRBV28; d_gene: .; j_gene: TRBJ1-5; abundance: .; CDR3nt: TGTGCCAGCAGTTCCCAGGGTACAAGCAATCAGCCCCAGCATTTT; CDR3aa: CASSSQGTSNQPQHF
v_gene: TRBV5-6; d_gene: TRBD1; j_gene: TRBJ1-6; abundance: .; CDR3nt: TGTGCCAGCAGCGGGGCCGGGACAGGGGAATCACCCCTCCACTTT; CDR3aa: CASSGAGTGESPLHF
v_gene: TRBV18; d_gene: TRBD2; j_gene: TRBJ2-7; abundance: .; CDR3nt: TGTGCCAGCTCACCTACTAGCGCCTCCTACGAGCAGTACTTC; CDR3aa: CASSPTSASYEQYF
v_gene: TRBV6-4; d_gene: TRBD2; j_gene: TRBJ2-2; abundance: .; CDR3nt: TGTGCCAGCCCGGGCGGGGGTAAAACCGGGGAGCTGTTTTTT; CDR3aa: CASPGGGKTGELFF
v_gene: TRBV7-2; d_gene: TRBD2; j_gene: TRBJ2-7; abundance: .; CDR3nt: TGTGCCAGCAGCTTGTGGGCGGGACTCCTGGCGGGGGACTACGAGCAGTACTTC; CDR3aa: CASSLWAGLLAGDYEQYF
v_gene: TRBV12-5; d_gene: .; j_gene: TRBJ2-5; abundance: .; CDR3nt: TGTGCTAGTGGTTTGGAGGGACTCCAAGAGACCCAGTACTTC; CDR3aa: CASGLEGLQETQYF
v_gene: TRBV5-6; d_gene: TRBD1; j_gene: TRBJ2-7; abundance: .; CDR3nt: TGTGCCAGCAGGGATACAGGGGGCGAGGACGAGCAGTACTTC; CDR3aa: CASRDTGGEDEQYF
v_gene: TRBV12-3/TRBV12-4; d_gene: .; j_gene: TRBJ1-5; abundance: once; CDR3nt: TGTGCCAGCAGTTTAAATTCCCAACAGCCCCAGCATTTT; CDR3aa: CASSLNSQQPQHF
v_gene: TRBV14; d_gene: TRBD1; j_gene: TRBJ1-3; abundance: .; CDR3nt: TGTGCCAGCAGCCCGGGACAGGGGTTCTTGGGAAACACCATATATTTT; CDR3aa: CASSPGQGFLGNTIYF
v_gene: TRBV5-5; d_gene: .; j_gene: TRBJ2-5; abundance: .; CDR3nt: TGTGCCAGCAGCGCCTGGGGGCGAACGACCCCCCCTCAGTACTTC; CDR3aa: CASSAWGRTTPPQYF
v_gene: TRBV4-1; d_gene: .; j_gene: TRBJ2-3; abundance: .; CDR3nt: TGCGCCAGCAGCCCGGCGGATAGATATACGCAGTATTTT; CDR3aa: CASSPADRYTQYF
v_gene: TRBV19; d_gene: .; j_gene: TRBJ1-2; abundance: .; CDR3nt: TGTGCCAGTAGTAGTGCCGACAGGTTCTATGGCTACACCTTC; CDR3aa: CASSSADRFYGYTF
v_gene: TRBV3-1/TRBV3-2; d_gene: .; j_gene: TRBJ2-7; abundance: .; CDR3nt: TGTGCCAGCAGCCAAGGAGGGGGGGCCTACGAGCAGTACTTC; CDR3aa: CASSQGGGAYEQYF
v_gene: TRBV7-9; d_gene: TRBD1; j_gene: TRBJ2-6; abundance: .; CDR3nt: TGTGCCAGCAGCTTATCAGACAGGGACTCTGGGGCCAACGTCCTGACTTTC; CDR3aa: CASSLSDRDSGANVLTF
v_gene: TRBV7-2; d_gene: .; j_gene: TRBJ2-3; abundance: once; CDR3nt: TGTGCCAGCAGCTTAGCGGGCGCCAGCACAGATACGCAGTATTTT; CDR3aa: CASSLAGASTDTQYF
v_gene: TRBV2; d_gene: .; j_gene: TRBJ2-3; abundance: .; CDR3nt: TGTGCCAGCCGGGGTGCGTTTGTCGGCACAGATACGCAGTATTTT; CDR3aa: CASRGAFVGTDTQYF
v_gene: TRBV5-6; d_gene: TRBD1; j_gene: TRBJ2-7; abundance: .; CDR3nt: TGTGCCAGCAGCTACTTAGGACAGGGACAGGACGAGCAGTACTTC; CDR3aa: CASSYLGQGQDEQYF
v_gene: TRBV28; d_gene: TRBD2; j_gene: TRBJ2-3; abundance: .; CDR3nt: TGTGCCAGCAGTTCGACTAGCATCTTCCCAGATACGCAGTATTTT; CDR3aa: CASSSTSIFPDTQYF
v_gene: TRBV2; d_gene: TRBD1; j_gene: TRBJ1-6; abundance: once; CDR3nt: TGTGCCAGCAGGCTCCGGGACAGGGGCTATAATTCACCCCTCCACTTT; CDR3aa: CASRLRDRGYNSPLHF
v_gene: TRBV28; d_gene: .; j_gene: TRBJ2-6; abundance: .; CDR3nt: TGTGCCAGCAGCTGGACAGCCTCTGGGGCCAACGTCCTGACTTTC; CDR3aa: CASSWTASGANVLTF
v_gene: TRBV28; d_gene: .; j_gene: TRBJ1-2; abundance: .; CDR3nt: TGTGCCAGCAGTTTCCAAGGAGAGGAGAGCTATGGCTACACCTTC; CDR3aa: CASSFQGEESYGYTF
v_gene: TRBV28; d_gene: TRBD2; j_gene: TRBJ2-7; abundance: .; CDR3nt: TGTGCCAGCAGTTTAGTAGCGGGAGGTCTCTACGAGCAGTACTTC; CDR3aa: CASSLVAGGLYEQYF
v_gene: TRBV7-9; d_gene: TRBD1; j_gene: TRBJ2-7; abundance: medium-sized; CDR3nt: TGTGCCAGCAGCCACCGGGACAGGAATTACGAGCAGTACTTC; CDR3aa: CASSHRDRNYEQYF
v_gene: TRBV10-3; d_gene: TRBD1; j_gene: TRBJ2-5; abundance: .; CDR3nt: TGTGCCGCGGGCACAGGGGGCAGCCGGGAGACCCAGTACTTC; CDR3aa: CAAGTGGSRETQYF
v_gene: TRBV19; d_gene: .; j_gene: TRBJ2-2; abundance: .; CDR3nt: TGTGCCAGTAGTTCTTCCCGCGCCGGGGAGCTGTTTTTT; CDR3aa: CASSSSRAGELFF
v_gene: TRBV24-1; d_gene: TRBD2; j_gene: TRBJ2-3; abundance: .; CDR3nt: TGTGCCACCAGACAGACTAGCGGGATGTTAGATACGCAGTATTTT; CDR3aa: CATRQTSGMLDTQYF
v_gene: TRBV30; d_gene: TRBD1; j_gene: TRBJ1-1; abundance: .; CDR3nt: TGTGCCTGGAGTGTAACCGGGACAGGGGTGACTGAAGCTTTCTTT; CDR3aa: CAWSVTGTGVTEAFF
v_gene: TRBV19; d_gene: .; j_gene: TRBJ2-7; abundance: .; CDR3nt: TGTGCCAGTAGTTCAAGTCCACGTAGCTGGTACGAGCAGTACTTC; CDR3aa: CASSSSPRSWYEQYF
v_gene: TRBV6-5; d_gene: TRBD2; j_gene: TRBJ2-7; abundance: .; CDR3nt: TGTGCCAGCAGGCTATCGGGCAGCGGGGGGGGCTTC; CDR3aa: CASRLSGSGGGF
v_gene: TRBV5-6; d_gene: .; j_gene: TRBJ2-1; abundance: .; CDR3nt: TGTGCCAGCAGCGCCGAGCTTACGAGCTCCTACAATGAGCAGTTCTTC; CDR3aa: CASSAELTSSYNEQFF